The present T cell receptor beta chain was sequenced within a study of radiotherapy plus CTLA-4 blockade in lung cancer. Assay: immunoSEQ multiplex PCR; the TCRdb copy retains only in-frame clones and omits some. The sample holds about 90,000 clones, roughly four fifths seen once. The germline gives CDR1 SGDLS, CDR2 YYNGEE. The CDR3 totals 13 residues. Trimming shortened V by 4 bases and J by 6 bases, and 12 bases separated the two germline ends. The chain uses TRBV9 and TRBJ2-3; no firm D call. The source of this sequence is a human donor with non-small cell lung cancer that progressed on radiotherapy plus ipilimumab. This specimen consisted of peripheral blood, obtained from a patient treated with radiotherapy plus ipilimumab. DNA for the CDR3: TGTGCCAGCAGCCCGCCTTTTAGGGATACGCAGTATTTT. Amino acids: CASSPPFRDTQYF.